Below, 18 T cell receptor beta chains from the same sample are listed, as sequenced in a study of beta chain features in type 1 diabetes. Every isolated RNA sample was fully reverse transcribed, so sequencing captured expressed TCRB transcripts. Method: immunoSEQ multiplex PCR; TCRdb's copy keeps in-frame clones and lacks some. The table lists hundreds of thousands of clones, approximately 30% of them singletons, with 0.065% in the top ten. The sequencing input was naive CD4+ T cells from blood. Every receptor here comes from a man between 18 and 35 years old in good health.

The chain links TRBV15 to TRBJ2-5, with D tentatively TRBD1 (5 bases). Per germline, CDR1 LNHNV and CDR2 YYDKDF (reference sequence). CDR3 length: 16 amino acids. V was cut by 0 bases and J by 5 bases, with 16 bases left in between. The CDR3 region is CATSRDPRQGGETQYF. The CDR3 DNA reads TGTGCCACCAGCAGAGATCCTCGGCAGGGTGGGGAGACCCAGTACTTC.

The chain joins TRBV9 to TRBJ2-3, with D perhaps TRBD2 (5 bases). Germline V gene data show CDR1 as SGDLS and CDR2 as YYNGEE. The V end was cut by 3 bases, the J end by 0 bases, with 11 bases between. The CDR3 is made up of 15 amino acids. This CDR3 reads CASSGSATSTDTQYF. For the CDR3, the DNA is TGTGCCAGCAGCGGTAGCGCTACTAGCACAGATACGCAGTATTTT.

This clone has only a few counts. The V and J genes are TRBV10-3 and TRBJ2-2; no clear D gene. V lost 4 bases and J lost 7, with 13 bases in between. The CDR3 runs to 14 residues. Germline-derived CDR1 and CDR2 are ENHRY and SYGVKD. The CDR3 region is CAISASSSGGELFF. DNA of the CDR3: TGTGCCATCAGTGCGAGTAGCTCGGGCGGGGAGCTGTTTTTT.

This rearrangement joins TRBV15 to TRBJ2-5; 8 bases map to TRBD2. CDR3 length: 17 amino acids. The V gene's germline CDR1 is LNHNV and CDR2 YYDKDF (reference sequence). V dropped 3 bases and J dropped 0; count of bases not matched to a gene: 9. The CDR3 region has the DNA TGTGCCACCAGCAGGGCCTTGGCTAGCGGGTACCAAGAGACCCAGTACTTC. This encodes CATSRALASGYQETQYF.

V and J are TRBV4-2 and TRBJ2-5; TRBD1 matches 7 bases. The ends lost 4 bases at V and 2 bases at J; junction bases unmatched: 1. From germline, CDR1 is LGHNA and CDR2 YNFKEQ. The CDR3 loop spans 13 amino acids. This CDR3 reads CASSRDSQETQYF. CDR3 sequence (DNA): TGTGCCAGCAGCCGGGACAGTCAAGAGACCCAGTACTTC.

The rearrangement joins TRBV29-1 to TRBJ1-1; tentatively, D is TRBD1 (6 bases). The germline V gene has CDR1 SQVTM and CDR2 ANQGSEA. V was shortened by 4 bases and J by 1 base, with 13 bases between the two germline ends. The CDR3 is made up of 14 amino acids. The CDR3 nucleotides read TGCAGCGTTGCATGGGGGCTGGGGAACACTGAAGCTTTCTTT. Translation: CSVAWGLGNTEAFF.

This chain joins TRBV5-6 and TRBJ2-7; D possibly matches TRBD1 or TRBD2 (5 bases each). Germline V gene sequence: CDR1 SGHDT, CDR2 YYEEEE. The CDR3 extends over 15 amino acids. The V end lost 4 bases, the J end lost 5 bases, and 19 bases lay between the germline ends. CDR3 DNA sequence: TGTGCCAGCAGCCACGGGTCAGGGAGTCCCCACGAGCAGTACTTC. Translating gives CASSHGSGSPHEQYF.

The table lists this clone with a few counts. The chain joins TRBV4-1 to TRBJ2-1, with 12 nucleotides matching TRBD2. The J segment lost 9 bases and the V segment lost 2 bases, leaving 5 bases of the junction unmatched. In germline, CDR1 is MGHRA, CDR2 YSYEKL. This CDR3 has 15 residues. CDR3 sequence (DNA): TGCGCCAGCAGCCAACCCACTAGCGGGAGGCGTGAGCAGTTCTTC. Residues: CASSQPTSGRREQFF.

This chain uses TRBV7-6 with TRBJ2-1; 7 bases agree with TRBD1. The CDR3 totals 17 residues. Germline V gene sequence: CDR1 SGHVS, CDR2 FNYEAQ. V dropped 2 bases and J dropped 4; count of bases not matched to a gene: 11. The CDR3 loop reads CASSLRSQQGWYNEQFF. In DNA form, the CDR3 reads TGTGCCAGCAGCTTAAGATCTCAACAGGGGTGGTACAATGAGCAGTTCTTC.

This clone appeared a few times. The chain joins TRBV4-1 to TRBJ2-3, with unresolved D. Germline V gene data show CDR1 as MGHRA and CDR2 as YSYEKL. The CDR3 is 12 residues long. V lost 5 bases and J lost 7, with 10 bases in between. The CDR3 DNA reads as TGCGCCAGCAGCGAGGATCCGTATACGCAGTATTTT. Translated: CASSEDPYTQYF.

This clone was counted between two and nine times. This chain uses TRBV29-1 with TRBJ2-1, with D tentatively TRBD1 or TRBD2 (5 bases each). Germline V lookup: CDR1 SQVTM, CDR2 ANQGSEA. V was trimmed by 3 bases and J by 9 bases, leaving 15 bases between them. The CDR3 has 13 residues. Here the CDR3 DNA reads TGCAGCGTTGATAGCGCCCCAGGGAGTGAGCAGTTCTTC. Protein product: CSVDSAPGSEQFF.

The chain recombines TRBV6-1 with TRBJ1-2, with a weak D call TRBD1 (5 bases). Germline lookup yields CDR1 MNHNS and CDR2 SASEGT. With 2 bases removed from V and 6 bases from J, the gap between germline ends came to 7 bases. The CDR3 has 12 residues. CDR3: CASSETGDGYTF. The CDR3 DNA reads TGTGCCAGCAGTGAAACAGGAGATGGCTACACCTTC.

This chain joins TRBV7-2 and TRBJ2-1; D remains ambiguous. Germline lookup yields CDR1 SGHTA and CDR2 FQGNSA. Trimming shortened V by 5 bases and J by 5 bases, and 10 bases separated the two germline ends. CDR3 length equals 13 residues. CDR3 region: CASSRELDNEQFF. The CDR3 DNA reads TGTGCCAGCAGCCGCGAATTGGACAATGAGCAGTTCTTC.

This clone was recorded a few times. This chain links TRBV30 with TRBJ2-5, with 8 positions matching TRBD2. The CDR3 extends over 12 amino acids. V dropped 5 bases and J dropped 4; count of bases not matched to a gene: 3. Germline V gene data show CDR1 as GTSNPN and CDR2 as SVGIG (reference sequence). Written as DNA, the CDR3 is TGTGCCTGGGATGCGGGGGGAGAGACCCAGTACTTC. It translates to CAWDAGGETQYF.

This clone was found a few times. The chain links TRBV15 to TRBJ1-2; D remains unclear. V lost 8 bases and J 0 bases, leaving 10 bases between the germline ends. The CDR3 has 13 amino acids. Germline loops: CDR1 LNHNV, CDR2 YYDKDF (reference sequence). Here the CDR3 DNA reads TGTGCCACCCGGGCCCTTTCTAACTATGGCTACACCTTC. This codes for CATRALSNYGYTF.

This clone was observed a handful of times. The V call is TRBV6-1, the J call TRBJ2-7, with 7 bases lining up with TRBD2. V gave up 6 bases and J gave up 6 bases; unmatched junction bases: 8. The CDR3 has 13 amino acids. Germline V lookup: CDR1 MNHNS, CDR2 SASEGT. The CDR3 DNA follows: TGTGCCAGCAGGGACGGGACTATAGTCGAGCAGTACTTC. Protein product: CASRDGTIVEQYF.

The chain links TRBV7-6 to TRBJ2-7; D perhaps matches TRBD2 (5 bases). The germline CDR1 and CDR2 sequences are SGHVS and FNYEAQ. V dropped 1 base and J dropped 1 base, with 8 bases sitting between them. The CDR3 length is 14 residues. The CDR3 loop is CASSLDRGSYEQYF. The CDR3 nucleotides read TGTGCCAGCAGCTTAGACCGGGGTTCCTACGAGCAGTACTTC.

This clone was recorded a few times. The chain combines TRBV29-1 with TRBJ2-5; 11 positions agree with TRBD2. Matching the DNA end better, TRBJ2-7 makes the J call doubtful. This CDR3 spans 12 amino acids. Germline CDR1 SQVTM, CDR2 ANQGSEA. The CDR3 region is CSGGTSGYEQYF. Written as DNA, the CDR3 is TGCAGCGGTGGGACTAGCGGCTACGAGCAGTACTTC.